The present T cell receptor (beta chain) was sequenced within a study of blood T cell repertoires in COVID-19. Some clones are missing from TCRdb's copy, which holds only in-frame ones; the method was immunoSEQ multiplex PCR. This table holds 390,000 or so clones, 87% found once. Germline V gene data show CDR1 as LNHDA and CDR2 as SQIVND (reference sequence). V was shortened by 5 bases and J by 0 bases, with 6 bases between the two germline ends. This CDR3 is 13 amino acids long. Sequencing was carried out using PBMCs or T cells enriched from blood (not recorded which). The receptor was derived from a woman aged 50 to 60 who had recovered from COVID-19. The chain employs TRBV19 and TRBJ2-3, with a weak D call TRBD2 (6 bases). The CDR3 protein is CASSGTSTDTQYF. DNA for the CDR3: TGTGCCAGTAGTGGGACTAGCACAGATACGCAGTATTTT.